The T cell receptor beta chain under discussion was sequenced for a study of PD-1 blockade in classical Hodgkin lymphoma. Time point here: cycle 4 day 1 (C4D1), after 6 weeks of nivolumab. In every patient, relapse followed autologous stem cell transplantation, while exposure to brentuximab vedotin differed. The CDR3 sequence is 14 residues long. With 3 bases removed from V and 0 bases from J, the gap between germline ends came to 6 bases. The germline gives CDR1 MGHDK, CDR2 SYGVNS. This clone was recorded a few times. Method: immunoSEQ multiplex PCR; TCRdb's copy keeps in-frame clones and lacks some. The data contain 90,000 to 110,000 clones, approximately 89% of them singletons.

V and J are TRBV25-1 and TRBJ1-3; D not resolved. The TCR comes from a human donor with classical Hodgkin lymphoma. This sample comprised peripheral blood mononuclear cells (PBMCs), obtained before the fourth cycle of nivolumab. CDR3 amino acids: CASSEGSSGNTIYF. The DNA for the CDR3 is TGTGCCAGCAGTGAGGGATCCTCTGGAAACACCATATATTTT. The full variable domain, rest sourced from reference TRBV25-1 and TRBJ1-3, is EADIYQTPRYLVIGTGKKITLECSQTMGHDKMYWYQQDPGMELHLIHYSYGVNSTEKGDLSSESTVSRIRTEHFPLTLESARPSHTSQYLCASSEGSSGNTIYFGEGSWLTVV.